The 25 T cell receptor beta chains below come from one sample, sequenced in a study of molecular identifiers for immune sequencing clone quantification. MiXCR, run by TCRdb on the PCR reads, gives a single entry per CDR3 protein. Of 300,000 to 350,000 distinct CDR3 sequences in the sample, about 21% were seen once. The sequenced material came from naive CD8+ T cells from blood, with Jurkat cell RNA spiked in. As to subset: FACS-sorted CD8+CD4-CCR7+CD45RA+ naive T cells. The receptors originated from a human donor in good health. Some libraries in this study had Jurkat cell RNA spiked in.

V gene TRBV19 combines with J gene TRBJ2-3; 9 bases align to TRBD2. V lost 4 bases and J lost 0; bases outside the gene matches: 2. Germline CDR1 reads LNHDA; CDR2 reads SQIVND (reference sequence). This CDR3 region has 15 residues. The CDR3 DNA follows: TGTGCCAGTAGTACCCTAGCGGGGAGCACAGATACGCAGTATTTT. It codes for CASSTLAGSTDTQYF.

This clonotype was seen many times. This chain links TRBV28 with TRBJ1-1; 7 nucleotides agree with TRBD1. The CDR3 contains 17 residues. Germline V CDR1 and CDR2: MDHEN, SYDVKM. V lost 7 bases and J lost 4; bases outside the gene matches: 18. CDR3 in DNA: TGTGCCAGCAACTACGATCCAGTACAGGGGATGAGCACTGAAGCTTTCTTT. Translating it yields CASNYDPVQGMSTEAFF.

Note on this clonotype: A much larger clone is a single base away; this may be a read error. V and J are TRBV28 and TRBJ2-1; D might be TRBD2 (7 bases). This CDR3 is built from 16 residues. Germline values: CDR1 MDHEN, CDR2 SYDVKM. CDR3 sequence reads: CVSSPLGGASYNEQFF. The CDR3 coding sequence is TGTGTCAGCAGCCCCCTGGGGGGGGCCTCCTACAATGAGCAGTTCTTC.

In this sample, this clonotype turned up many times. This chain connects TRBV5-6 to TRBJ2-7; D remains ambiguous. This CDR3 is built from 14 residues. V was cut by 1 base and J by 2 bases, with 10 bases left in between. Germline assignment: CDR1 SGHDT and CDR2 YYEEEE. The CDR3 sequence is CASSLKQRPYEQYF. The CDR3 DNA sequence: TGTGCCAGCAGCTTGAAACAGCGACCCTACGAGCAGTACTTC.

Remarks on this clonotype: This clone may be a read error of a much larger clone one base away. The rearrangement uses TRBV4-1 and TRBJ2-4; D unresolved. The CDR3 totals 14 residues. The ends were cut back, 1 base at V and 4 bases at J, with 8 bases in the middle. The V gene's germline CDR1 is MGHRA and CDR2 YSYEKL. For the CDR3, the DNA is TGCGCCAGCAGCCAAGGAGATAATAAAAACATTCAGTACTTC. Protein product: CASSQGDNKNIQYF.

This clonotype was observed at least ten times. The CDR3 sequence: CASSFRPGSTGELFF. CDR3 coding DNA: TGTGCCAGCAGCTTCAGGCCCGGGAGTACCGGGGAGCTGTTTTTT. The rearrangement joins TRBV7-3 to TRBJ2-2, with D maybe TRBD2 (6 bases). The germline V and J ends were trimmed by 3 bases and 5 bases, with 13 bases remaining between them. This CDR3 contains 15 residues. Germline V gene data show CDR1 as SGHTA and CDR2 as FQGTGA.

There are many counts of this clonotype. The chain has TRBV4-1 and TRBJ1-2; TRBD1 aligns across 7 bases. The germline CDR1 and CDR2 sequences are MGHRA and YSYEKL. V lost 4 bases and J lost 12; bases outside the gene matches: 23. CDR3 length: 17 residues. The CDR3 nucleotides are TGCGCCAGCAGCCTGGTAACGGCTAAAAATACCGGACAGGTTGACACCTTC. Translation gives CASSLVTAKNTGQVDTF.

There are many counts of this clonotype. This rearrangement joins TRBV4-3 to TRBJ2-5; TRBD2 is a possible D gene (6 bases). CDR3 length equals 18 residues. V shed 3 bases and J shed 1 base, with 21 bases lying between them. Germline V gene data show CDR1 as LGHNA and CDR2 as YSLEER. CDR3 sequence: CASSHAFPPGGVQETQYF. The CDR3 region has the DNA TGCGCCAGCAGCCATGCGTTTCCCCCCGGCGGGGTCCAAGAGACCCAGTACTTC.

In its sample, this clonotype was seen many times. The chain is built from TRBV27 and TRBJ2-5; D may be TRBD2 (5 bases). Germline assignment: CDR1 MNHEY and CDR2 SMNVEV (reference sequence). CDR3 length: 14 residues. Trimming cost V 2 bases and J 5 bases, with 12 bases left between them. The DNA for the CDR3 is TGTGCCAGCAGTTTAACTCTAGCTGGGGAGACCCAGTACTTC. Protein product: CASSLTLAGETQYF.

The gene calls are TRBV19 and TRBJ2-3; TRBD2 agrees at 13 bases. J gave up 5 bases and V 4 bases, and 12 bases lay outside the gene matches. The CDR3 runs 18 residues. Germline-derived CDR1 and CDR2 are LNHDA and SQIVND (reference sequence). The chain's CDR3 is CASSTGERLAGGEDTQYF. In nucleotides, the CDR3 is TGTGCCAGTAGTACGGGGGAACGACTAGCGGGAGGCGAAGATACGCAGTATTTT. Full variable domain (rest looked up from reference TRBV19 and TRBJ2-3): DGGITQSPKYLFRKEGQNVTLSCEQNLNHDAMYWYRQDPGQGLRLIYYSQIVNDFQKGDIAEGYSVSREKKESFPLTVTSAQKNPTAFYLCASSTGERLAGGEDTQYFGPGTRLTVL.

With regard to this clonotype: Mismatch with germline at one junction end may stem from a read error. The chain has TRBV7-6 and TRBJ2-1; 9 bases map to TRBD1. CDR1 is SGHVS, CDR2 FNYEAQ, per germline. The CDR3 sequence is 16 residues long. The CDR3 DNA follows: TGTGCCAGCGGCTTCCTGCCGAGACAGGGGGTTGGTGAGCAGTTCTTC. Translated: CASGFLPRQGVGEQFF. Combining the CDR3 with reference TRBV7-6 and TRBJ2-1 gives the whole variable domain GAGVSQSPRYKVTKRGQDVALRCDPISGHVSLYWYRQALGQGPEFLTYFNYEAQQDKSGLPNDRFSAERPEGSISTLTIQRTEQRDSAMYRCASGFLPRQGVGEQFFGPGTRLTVL.

In this sample, this clonotype turned up a few times. The V call is TRBV29-1, the J call TRBJ2-2; D gene uncertain. The length of the CDR3 is 14 residues. The V and J ends lost 5 bases and 0 bases respectively, with 10 bases between them. Germline V gene data show CDR1 as SQVTM and CDR2 as ANQGSEA. CDR3 residues: CSVQVGANTGELFF. Written as DNA, the CDR3 is TGCAGCGTTCAAGTCGGCGCGAACACCGGGGAGCTGTTTTTT.

At least ten counts were recorded for this clonotype. This chain links TRBV20-1 with TRBJ2-3, with TRBD2 matching over 7 bases. J was trimmed by 3 bases and V by 0 bases; bases with no gene match: 9. Germline CDR1 DFQATT, CDR2 SNEGSKA (reference sequence). This CDR3 region has 16 residues. DNA for the CDR3: TGCAGTGCTAGAGATCTGGAGACTAGCATAACAGATACGCAGTATTTT. It is translated as CSARDLETSITDTQYF.

This clonotype was seen repeatedly, ten times or more. This chain connects TRBV9 to TRBJ2-3; TRBD2 matches at 11 bases. V gave up 4 bases and J gave up 2 bases; unmatched junction bases: 3. The CDR3 is made up of 15 amino acids. The germline gives CDR1 SGDLS, CDR2 YYNGEE. The CDR3 reads CASSPSGGPTDTQYF. In nucleotides, the CDR3 is TGTGCCAGCAGCCCTAGCGGGGGGCCCACAGATACGCAGTATTTT. Supplemented by reference TRBV9 and TRBJ2-3, the full variable domain reads DSGVTQTPKHLITATGQRVTLRCSPRSGDLSVYWYQQSLDQGLQFLIQYYNGEERAKGNILERFSAQQFPDLHSELNLSSLELGDSALYFCASSPSGGPTDTQYFGPGTRLTVL.

This clonotype was found many times. This chain uses TRBV7-3 with TRBJ2-2, with a weak D call TRBD1 (6 bases). The germline gives CDR1 SGHTA, CDR2 FQGTGA. The CDR3 is made up of 15 amino acids. The ends were cut back, 3 bases at V and 10 bases at J, with 18 bases in the middle. CDR3 protein: CASSLSGGRISELFF. For the CDR3, the DNA is TGTGCCAGCAGCTTGTCTGGGGGCCGTATTTCGGAGCTGTTTTTT.

This clonotype has at least ten counts. This chain links TRBV30 with TRBJ2-3; no reliable D call. V lost 5 bases, J lost 1 base, and 10 bases lay in between. The CDR3 covers 13 residues. Germline assignment: CDR1 GTSNPN and CDR2 SVGIG (reference sequence). The CDR3 loop is CAWGVVGTDTQYF. The CDR3 DNA reads as TGTGCCTGGGGGGTCGTGGGCACAGATACGCAGTATTTT. Full variable domain (missing parts from reference TRBV30 and TRBJ2-3): SQTIHQWPATLVQPVGSPLSLECTVEGTSNPNLYWYRQAAGRGLQLLFYSVGIGQISSEVPQNLSASRPQDRQFILSSKKLLLSDSGFYLCAWGVVGTDTQYFGPGTRLTVL.

This clonotype was observed at least ten times. This rearrangement joins TRBV12-3 or TRBV12-4 to TRBJ2-3; D remains ambiguous. CDR3 size: 12 residues. V shed 6 bases and J shed 2 bases, with 6 bases lying between them. Here the CDR3 DNA reads TGTGCCAGCAGAGACGACACAGATACGCAGTATTTT. Translating gives CASRDDTDTQYF.

With regard to this clonotype: This likely comes from a read error, as the CDR3 has no conserved phenylalanine or tryptophan at its end. V and J are TRBV5-1 and TRBJ2-7; 9 bases are shared with TRBD1. Germline assignment: CDR1 SGHRS and CDR2 YFSETQ. The CDR3 sequence is 16 residues long. V lost 5 bases to trimming and J lost 2 bases; unmatched junction nucleotides: 11. This CDR3 is CASSSTGQGRPYEQYY. In nucleotides, the CDR3 is TGCGCCAGCAGTTCAACCGGACAGGGGCGACCCTACGAGCAGTACTAC.

Points on this clonotype: Since a much larger clone is just one base distant, this may be a read error. This chain connects TRBV28 to TRBJ2-5; 8 positions match TRBD1. From germline, CDR1 is MDHEN and CDR2 SYDVKM. CDR3 length equals 13 residues. CDR3 protein: CACRSRGLETQYF. The DNA of the CDR3 is TGTGCCTGCAGGTCCAGGGGGCTGGAGACCCAGTACTTC.

This clonotype has a handful of counts. The chain combines TRBV27 with TRBJ1-5; 8 bases are a match to TRBD1. V dropped 7 bases and J dropped 7; count of bases not matched to a gene: 3. The CDR3 length is 12 residues. Germline values: CDR1 MNHEY, CDR2 SMNVEV (reference sequence). This chain's CDR3 is CASTSGGQPQHF. Here the CDR3 DNA reads TGTGCCAGCACGTCAGGGGGCCAGCCCCAGCATTTT.

This clonotype was recorded at least ten times. The chain couples TRBV4-3 to TRBJ2-3; D is undetermined. The germline V and J ends were trimmed by 1 base and 4 bases, with 6 bases remaining between them. CDR1 LGHNA and CDR2 YSLEER come from the germline V gene. CDR3 length: 13 amino acids. CDR3 sequence: CASSQVSADTQYF. The CDR3 region has the DNA TGCGCCAGCAGCCAAGTAAGCGCAGATACGCAGTATTTT.

This clonotype occurred many times. The V and J genes are TRBV30 and TRBJ2-7; 7 nucleotides match TRBD1. This CDR3 contains 12 residues. Germline CDR1 GTSNPN, CDR2 SVGIG (reference sequence). The V and J ends lost 8 bases and 2 bases, in that order; junction bases with no gene match: 6. The CDR3 region has the DNA TGTGCCATCACGACAGGGACCTACGAGCAGTACTTC. Protein sequence: CAITTGTYEQYF.

For this clonotype: The junction differs from germline at one of its ends, possibly a read error. The chain couples TRBV4-3 to TRBJ2-7; TRBD2 matches at 11 bases. Germline V CDR1 and CDR2: LGHNA, YSLEER. The CDR3 spans 15 residues. As DNA, the CDR3 is TGCACCAGCAGCCACGGGACTAGCGGACCCTACGAGCAGTACTTC. Amino acid sequence: CTSSHGTSGPYEQYF.

About this clonotype: Just one base apart from a much larger clone, this may be a read error. The J gene is TRBJ2-4, the V gene TRBV5-3, with TRBD1 identical over 8 bases. TRBV5-3 qualifies as an ORF whose function is uncertain. V was pared by 8 bases and J by 6 bases, with 13 bases of the junction left unmatched. CDR3 size: 15 residues. The CDR3 nucleotides are TGTGCCAGCAGCATACCGACAGGGGTTGGAAACATTCAGTACTTC. It yields the protein CASSIPTGVGNIQYF.

This clonotype was counted ten times or more. The rearrangement uses TRBV13 and TRBJ2-3; 8 nucleotides align to TRBD1. Germline CDR1 is PRHDT and CDR2 is FYEKMQ (reference sequence). The CDR3 loop spans 17 amino acids. After removal of 5 bases from V and 1 base from J, the junction contained 11 bases not matched to a gene. CDR3 sequence reads: CASSTGTGPFGTDTQYF. The CDR3 DNA sequence: TGTGCCAGCAGCACCGGGACAGGACCATTCGGCACAGATACGCAGTATTTT.